These 13 T cell receptor beta chains came from one sample sequenced in a study of Ad26.COV2.S vaccination and SARS-CoV-2 variants. Sample treatment: 19 received Ad26.COV2.S at low or high dose, single or two shots; 5 received placebo; per-sample allocation not given. The study sampled participants on day 63 after the first vaccine or placebo injection. Profiling relied on immunoSEQ multiplex PCR, and the TCRdb table lists in-frame clones only, not all of them. The sample includes more than 300,000 clones, about 89% of them seen just once. The starting material was peripheral blood, obtained in a trial of Ad26.COV2.S vaccine versus placebo. The origin of the receptors is a person aged 18-65 years who received the Ad26.COV2.S COVID-19 vaccine or a placebo.

The chain links TRBV6-5 to TRBJ2-1, with D possibly matching TRBD2 (8 bases). V was pared by 0 bases and J by 8 bases, with 17 bases between. This CDR3 contains 16 residues. In germline, CDR1 is MNHEY, CDR2 SVGAGI. CDR3 nucleotides: TGTGCCAGCAGTTACTCAGGGGGCTTAGCGGGACATGAGCAGTTCTTC. It codes for CASSYSGGLAGHEQFF.

This clone has a single count. The chain uses TRBV6-1 and TRBJ1-1; D call uncertain. Germline assignment: CDR1 MNHNS and CDR2 SASEGT. The V and J ends lost 2 bases and 8 bases respectively, with 15 bases between them. There are 14 residues in the CDR3. In DNA, the CDR3 is TGTGCCAGCAGTGAAAGTCGGCAGGCAACCGAAGCTTTCTTT. This translates into CASSESRQATEAFF.

The rearrangement links TRBV3-1 (or the pseudogene TRBV3-2) to TRBJ2-1; 9 positions agree with TRBD2. The germline V gene encodes CDR1 LGHDT and CDR2 YNNKEL (reference sequence). Trimming took 4 bases from V and 2 from J; bases not matched to a gene: 3. This CDR3 contains 15 residues. CDR3 in DNA: TGTGCCAGCAGCCCTCGGACTAGCGCCTACAATGAGCAGTTCTTC. Translating gives CASSPRTSAYNEQFF.

V and J are TRBV9 and TRBJ1-4; tentatively, D is TRBD1 (6 bases). From germline, CDR1 is SGDLS and CDR2 YYNGEE. This CDR3 is 17 amino acids long. Between the trimmed V and J ends, which lost 4 bases and 8 bases, there was a span of 24 bases. The CDR3 DNA is TGTGCCAGCAGCCCCTCCGGGGGGGGCCGGGCATCAGAAAAACTGTTTTTT. This gives the protein CASSPSGGGRASEKLFF.

With respect to this clone: Other nucleotide sequences in the sample specify the same CDR3. The chain joins TRBV5-1 to TRBJ2-3, with D uncertain. This CDR3 is 15 amino acids long. Germline V gene data show CDR1 as SGHRS and CDR2 as YFSETQ. Trimming took 0 bases from V and 0 from J, leaving 8 bases between them. CDR3 sequence reads: CASSLEAGSTDTQYF. In nucleotides, the CDR3 is TGCGCCAGCAGCTTGGAGGCAGGTAGCACAGATACGCAGTATTTT.

This clone was observed a single time. The genes are TRBV7-2 and TRBJ2-3; no clear D. This CDR3 comprises 13 residues. Trimming removed 5 bases from V and 2 bases from J, with 8 bases in between. CDR1 and CDR2 (germline): SGHTA, FQGNSA. The CDR3 nucleotides read TGTGCCAGCAGCCCTACTAACACAGATACGCAGTATTTT. The encoded protein is CASSPTNTDTQYF.

The V and J genes are TRBV7-9 and TRBJ2-6; no clear D gene. This CDR3 has 14 amino acids. V was shortened by 3 bases and J by 0 bases, with 3 bases between the two germline ends. Germline V gene sequence: CDR1 SEHNR, CDR2 FQNEAQ (reference sequence). CDR3 DNA sequence: TGTGCCAGCAGCTTGGGCTCTGGGGCCAACGTCCTGACTTTC. It is translated as CASSLGSGANVLTF.

The chain is built from TRBV19 and TRBJ1-2, with D possibly being TRBD1 (6 bases). Between the trimmed V and J ends, which lost 7 bases and 2 bases, there was a span of 11 bases. Germline V CDR1 and CDR2: LNHDA, SQIVND (reference sequence). The length of the CDR3 is 13 residues. CDR3 nucleotides: TGTGCCAGTAAGACTGGGACAAACTATGGCTACACCTTC. Its translation is CASKTGTNYGYTF.

The chain recombines TRBV10-3 with TRBJ2-7, with 7 bases identical to TRBD2. Germline-derived CDR1 and CDR2 are ENHRY and SYGVKD. The CDR3 length is 14 residues. V lost 5 bases, J lost 0 bases, and 4 bases stayed unmatched. The CDR3 loop is CAISRSGSSYEQYF. The CDR3 DNA is TGTGCCATCAGTCGTAGCGGGTCCTCCTACGAGCAGTACTTC.

The rearrangement links TRBV7-2 to TRBJ1-1; D might be TRBD1 (5 bases). Trimming pared 6 bases from V and 1 base from J, leaving 9 bases between. Germline loops: CDR1 SGHTA, CDR2 FQGNSA. This CDR3 contains 13 residues. This CDR3 reads CASRRQQNTEAFF. DNA of the CDR3: TGTGCCAGCAGAAGACAGCAGAACACTGAAGCTTTCTTT. Drawing the rest from reference TRBV7-2 and TRBJ1-1, the complete variable domain is GAGVSQSPSNKVTEKGKDVELRCDPISGHTALYWYRQSLGQGLEFLIYFQGNSAPDKSGLPSDRFSAERTGGSVSTLTIQRTQQEDSAVYLCASRRQQNTEAFFGQGTRLTVV.

This chain links TRBV18 with TRBJ2-7, with no clear D. The CDR3 length is 13 residues. The V end was cut by 3 bases, the J end by 1 base, with 7 bases between. CDR1 KGHSH and CDR2 LQKENI come from the germline V gene. The CDR3 loop reads CASSPGESYEQYF. The CDR3 DNA is TGTGCCAGCTCACCGGGCGAGTCCTACGAGCAGTACTTC.

The J gene is TRBJ2-5, the V gene TRBV5-4; tentative D call: TRBD2 (7 bases). This CDR3 region has 16 residues. CDR1 and CDR2 from the germline V gene are SGHNT and YYREEE (reference sequence). Trimming took off 4 bases at V and 1 base at J, with 17 bases between the two ends. CDR3 DNA sequence: TGTGCCAGCAGCCCCGGGAAGGGGGGGGGCCAAGAGACCCAGTACTTC. Translation gives CASSPGKGGGQETQYF.

The chain recombines TRBV7-9 with TRBJ1-4; D is perhaps TRBD1 (5 bases). The CDR3 covers 14 residues. Deletions cut 5 bases from V and 0 bases from J, with 7 bases between. From germline, CDR1 is SEHNR and CDR2 FQNEAQ (reference sequence). The CDR3 spells CASSKDTTNEKLFF. The CDR3 DNA follows: TGTGCCAGCAGCAAGGACACAACTAATGAAAAACTGTTTTTT.